The T cell receptor (beta chain) under discussion was sequenced for a study of vaccination and CD4 T cells after COVID-19. About the study: There were six male and four female convalescents, and two of them were Hispanic. Each control was exposed to a CEFX pool, an HIV-1 Nef pool, or no peptide at all. Study-wide results and limits: Median about 88% of reactive clones detected in convalescent patients emerged only post-vaccination.

At the Johns Hopkins FTIC core, DNA taken from cultured CD4+ T cells was sequenced by way of the Oncomine TCR Beta short-read assay. Each CDR3 protein gets one entry after TCRdb re-called the PCR reads with MiXCR. The sample shows under 15,000 distinct CDR3 sequences, 50% to 60% of them seen only once. Noted treatment: approximately nine-day PBMC culture with coronavirus spike peptide pools or control peptides (ViraFEST assay). Following expansion of antigen-specific T cells with peptide pools, ViraFEST then sequenced TCRs. Trimming took 1 base from V and 0 from J, leaving 28 bases between them. The CDR3 is made up of 21 amino acids. Germline V gene data show CDR1 as MNHEY and CDR2 as SMNVEV (reference sequence). Comments on this clonotype: Its antigen is as yet unknown.

This rearrangement joins TRBV27 to TRBJ2-7; TRBD1 might be the D (6 bases). The sequence was obtained from a human donor with COVID-19. Sequenced material: cultured CD4+ T cells from blood, taken after SARS-CoV-2 vaccination. The CDR3 nucleotides are TGTGCCAGCAGTTTATATGGCGTGAGGGGGTCGTCGGGCCCACCCTCCTACGAGCAGTACTTC. This translates into CASSLYGVRGSSGPPSYEQYF.